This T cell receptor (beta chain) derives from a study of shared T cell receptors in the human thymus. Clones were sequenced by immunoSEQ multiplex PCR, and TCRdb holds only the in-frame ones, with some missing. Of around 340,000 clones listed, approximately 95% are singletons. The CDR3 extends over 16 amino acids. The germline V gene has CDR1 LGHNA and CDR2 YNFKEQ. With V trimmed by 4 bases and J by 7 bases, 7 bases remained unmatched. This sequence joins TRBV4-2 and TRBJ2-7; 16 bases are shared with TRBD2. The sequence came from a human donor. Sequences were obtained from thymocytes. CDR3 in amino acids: CASSRGLAGGPGEQYF. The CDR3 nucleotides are TGTGCCAGCAGCCGGGGACTAGCGGGAGGGCCGGGGGAGCAGTACTTC.